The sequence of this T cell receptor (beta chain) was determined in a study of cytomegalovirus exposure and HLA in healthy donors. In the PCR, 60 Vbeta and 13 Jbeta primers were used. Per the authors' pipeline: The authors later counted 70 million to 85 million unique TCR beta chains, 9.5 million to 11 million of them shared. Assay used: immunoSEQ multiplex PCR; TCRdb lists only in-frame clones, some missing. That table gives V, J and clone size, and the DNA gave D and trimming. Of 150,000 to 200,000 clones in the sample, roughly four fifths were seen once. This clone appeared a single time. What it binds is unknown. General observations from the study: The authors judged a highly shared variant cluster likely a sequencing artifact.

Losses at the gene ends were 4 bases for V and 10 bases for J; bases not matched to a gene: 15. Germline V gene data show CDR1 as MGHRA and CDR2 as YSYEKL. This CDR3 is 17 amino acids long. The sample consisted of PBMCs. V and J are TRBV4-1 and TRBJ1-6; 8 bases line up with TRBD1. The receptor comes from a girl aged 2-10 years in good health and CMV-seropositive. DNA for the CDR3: TGCGCCAGCAGCCCCCCTAGAGGGCGGACAGGGAGATCACCCCTCCACTTT. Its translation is CASSPPRGRTGRSPLHF.